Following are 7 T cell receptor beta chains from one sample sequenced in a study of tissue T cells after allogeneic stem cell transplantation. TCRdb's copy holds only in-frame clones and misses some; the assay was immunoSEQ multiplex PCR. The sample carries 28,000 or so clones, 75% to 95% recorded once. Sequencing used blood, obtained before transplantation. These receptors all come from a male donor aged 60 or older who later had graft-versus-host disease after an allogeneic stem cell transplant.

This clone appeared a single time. The CDR3 DNA sequence: TGTGCCAGCTCACAGGGGGCGTCTGGAAACACCATATATTTT. Protein product: CASSQGASGNTIYF. J is TRBJ1-3 and V is TRBV18, with TRBD1 matching over 7 bases. Germline CDR1 reads KGHSH; CDR2 reads LQKENI. The CDR3 has 14 residues. V lost 4 bases and J lost 1; bases outside the gene matches: 1.

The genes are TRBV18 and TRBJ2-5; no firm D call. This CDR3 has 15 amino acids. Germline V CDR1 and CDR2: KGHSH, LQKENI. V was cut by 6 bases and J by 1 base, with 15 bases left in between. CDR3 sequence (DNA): TGTGCCAGCTCGTCCGCTAGGAATCCCCAAGAGACCCAGTACTTC. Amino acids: CASSSARNPQETQYF. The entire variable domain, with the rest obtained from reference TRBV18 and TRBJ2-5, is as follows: NAGVMQNPRHLVRRRGQEARLRCSPMKGHSHVYWYRQLPEEGLKFMVYLQKENIIDESGMPKERFSAEFPKEGPSILRIQQVVRGDSAAYFCASSSARNPQETQYFGPGTRLLVL.

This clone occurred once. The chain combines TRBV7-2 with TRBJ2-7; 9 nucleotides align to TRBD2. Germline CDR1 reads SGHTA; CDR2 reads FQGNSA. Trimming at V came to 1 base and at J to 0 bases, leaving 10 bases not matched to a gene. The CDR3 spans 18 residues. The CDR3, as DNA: TGTGCCAGCAGCTTAGGGTCACTTAGCGGGAGTTACTCCTACGAGCAGTACTTC. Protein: CASSLGSLSGSYSYEQYF.

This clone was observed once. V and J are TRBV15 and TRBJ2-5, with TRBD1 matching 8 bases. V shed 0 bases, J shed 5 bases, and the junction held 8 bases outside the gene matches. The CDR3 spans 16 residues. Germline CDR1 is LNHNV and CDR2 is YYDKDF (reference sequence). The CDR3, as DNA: TGTGCCACCAGCAGAGATCCTCGGCAGGGGGCGGAGACCCAGTACTTC. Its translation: CATSRDPRQGAETQYF. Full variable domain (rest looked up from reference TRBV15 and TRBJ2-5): DAMVIQNPRYQVTQFGKPVTLSCSQTLNHNVMYWYQQKSSQAPKLLFHYYDKDFNNEADTPDNFQSRRPNTSFCFLDIRSPGLGDTAMYLCATSRDPRQGAETQYFGPGTRLLVL.

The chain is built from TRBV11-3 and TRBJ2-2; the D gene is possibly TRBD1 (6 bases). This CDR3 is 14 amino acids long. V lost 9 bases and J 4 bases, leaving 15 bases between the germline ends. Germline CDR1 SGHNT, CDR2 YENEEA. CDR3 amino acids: CASKQGLGTGELFF. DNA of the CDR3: TGTGCCAGTAAACAGGGTTTAGGCACCGGGGAGCTGTTTTTT.

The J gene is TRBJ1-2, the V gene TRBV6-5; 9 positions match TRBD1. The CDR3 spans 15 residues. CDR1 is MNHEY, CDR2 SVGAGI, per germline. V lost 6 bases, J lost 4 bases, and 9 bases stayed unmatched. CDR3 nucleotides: TGTGCCAGCAGCCTCGGGACAGGGAGTACCTATGGCTACACCTTC. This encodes CASSLGTGSTYGYTF.

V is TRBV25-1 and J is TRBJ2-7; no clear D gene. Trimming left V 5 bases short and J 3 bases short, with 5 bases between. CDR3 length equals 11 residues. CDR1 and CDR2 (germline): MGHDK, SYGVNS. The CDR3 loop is CASSRHYEQYF. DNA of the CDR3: TGTGCCAGCAGTCGACACTACGAGCAGTACTTC.